These 6 T cell receptor beta chains were sequenced from one sample in a study of blood T cell repertoires in COVID-19 (dated by TCRdb to about 2020). The library was obtained by the immunoSEQ multiplex PCR assay. Here the immuneACCESS table is served through TCRdb, limited to in-frame sequences with V and J called. Missing clones are a known gap in these copies; in checked studies unresolved V genes cover under half, and the rest lacks a known reason. In all, the sample holds roughly 250,000 clones, and 88% of those were seen once. Of the sample, around 3% is held by the ten largest clones. The sequenced material came from PBMCs or T cells enriched from blood (not recorded which). The source is a woman aged 45-65 years who had recovered from COVID-19.

This sequence joins TRBV27 and TRBJ2-7; D possibly corresponds to TRBD2 (6 bases). The V end lost 5 bases, the J end lost 6 bases, and 17 bases lay between the germline ends. The CDR3 length is 14 residues. Germline V gives CDR1 MNHEY, CDR2 SMNVEV (reference sequence). The CDR3 DNA reads as TGTGCCAGCAGTCTAGCGAGTACCCGGGGCGAGCAGTACTTC. As protein: CASSLASTRGEQYF.

The chain uses TRBV29-1 and TRBJ2-1, with a possible D match to TRBD1 (7 bases). The length of the CDR3 is 15 residues. Germline CDR1 SQVTM, CDR2 ANQGSEA. The V end was cut by 5 bases, the J end by 2 bases, with 16 bases between. The CDR3 DNA reads as TGCAGCGTTAAGAGGGCAGGGGGGCCCTACAATGAGCAGTTCTTC. Translating it yields CSVKRAGGPYNEQFF.

The chain is built from TRBV2 and TRBJ2-2; D not certain. Trimming removed 4 bases from V and 1 base from J, with 13 bases in between. The CDR3 has 16 residues. Germline lookup yields CDR1 SNHLY and CDR2 FYNNEI. The CDR3 DNA reads as TGTGCCAGCAGTGTCGGTTTAGCCCAGAACACCGGGGAGCTGTTTTTT. Its protein product is CASSVGLAQNTGELFF.

The chain joins TRBV6-5 to TRBJ2-2, with D possibly being TRBD2 (6 bases). V was trimmed by 4 bases and J by 1 base, leaving 7 bases between them. This CDR3 region has 14 residues. Germline loops: CDR1 MNHEY, CDR2 SVGAGI. CDR3 sequence (DNA): TGTGCCAGCAGTTCCGGGGGGAACACCGGGGAGCTGTTTTTT. This sequence encodes CASSSGGNTGELFF.

The chain has TRBV5-4 and TRBJ2-7, with D maybe TRBD2 (6 bases). Germline CDR1 reads SGHNT; CDR2 reads YYREEE (reference sequence). The CDR3 is made up of 15 amino acids. Trimming removed 4 bases from V and 3 bases from J, with 17 bases in between. As DNA, the CDR3 is TGTGCCAGCAGCACGGACGCCGGGGGACGCTACGAGCAGTACTTC. Its protein is CASSTDAGGRYEQYF.

The chain links TRBV9 to TRBJ2-3; TRBD2 might be the D (5 bases). V was clipped by 4 bases and J by 2 bases, with 14 bases between them. Germline lookup yields CDR1 SGDLS and CDR2 YYNGEE. The CDR3 is 15 residues long. The CDR3: CASSPHRLTTDTQYF. CDR3 DNA: TGTGCCAGCAGCCCACACCGACTAACCACAGATACGCAGTATTTT.